This is a list of T cell receptor beta chains from one sample in a study of radiotherapy plus CTLA-4 blockade in lung cancer. Here immunoSEQ multiplex PCR was the method, and the copy in TCRdb shows in-frame clones only, minus some. This repertoire shows 25,000 to 35,000 clones, 79% found once; its top ten account for roughly 17%. This sample comprised peripheral blood, obtained from a patient treated with radiotherapy plus ipilimumab. All receptors come from a human donor with non-small cell lung cancer that progressed on radiotherapy plus ipilimumab. The CDR3 runs from the conserved cysteine through the conserved F or W. The order of the fields is V gene, CDR3 protein.

v_gene: TRBV27; CDR3aa: CASSPRGGSNQPQHF
v_gene: TRBV6-5; CDR3aa: CASSYSGTGLGYTF
v_gene: TRBV10-3; CDR3aa: CAISEGRGITEAFF
v_gene: TRBV2; CDR3aa: CASSEREYGYTF
v_gene: TRBV28; CDR3aa: CASSVNTEAFF
v_gene: TRBV28; CDR3aa: CASRDSQETQYF
v_gene: TRBV28; CDR3aa: CASRFRGDGYTF
v_gene: TRBV4-2; CDR3aa: CASSSGEKLFF
v_gene: TRBV30; CDR3aa: CAWSYGFGTEAFF
v_gene: TRBV2; CDR3aa: CASSGRDRGAANYGYTF
v_gene: TRBV7-2; CDR3aa: CASSALAVSYNEQFF
v_gene: TRBV28; CDR3aa: CASSPLSGNNEKLFF
v_gene: TRBV6-1; CDR3aa: CASSGEGRAEAFF
v_gene: TRBV5-4; CDR3aa: CASSPGQVYNEQFF
v_gene: TRBV6-6; CDR3aa: CASTPPRFTDTQYF
v_gene: TRBV7-8; CDR3aa: CASSSSLGSLFSGNTIYF
v_gene: TRBV6-1; CDR3aa: CASRDTGADGYTF
v_gene: TRBV5-1; CDR3aa: CASSLEGRNTEAFF
v_gene: TRBV2; CDR3aa: CASSRGTQADTQYF
v_gene: TRBV6-5; CDR3aa: CASSFRSGYQPQHF
v_gene: TRBV2; CDR3aa: CASSEPGTSRTQYF
v_gene: TRBV21-1; CDR3aa: CASTRQETQYF
v_gene: TRBV15; CDR3aa: CATSRGAGDGYTF
v_gene: TRBV19; CDR3aa: CASYGGWRNTGELFF
v_gene: TRBV5-4; CDR3aa: CASSQGLAANYEQYF
v_gene: TRBV4-2; CDR3aa: CASSQDMDGGGELFF
v_gene: TRBV28; CDR3aa: CASSFSLNTEAFF
v_gene: TRBV6-5; CDR3aa: CASRGVNRGLGELFF
v_gene: TRBV7-8; CDR3aa: CASSATGTGADTQYF